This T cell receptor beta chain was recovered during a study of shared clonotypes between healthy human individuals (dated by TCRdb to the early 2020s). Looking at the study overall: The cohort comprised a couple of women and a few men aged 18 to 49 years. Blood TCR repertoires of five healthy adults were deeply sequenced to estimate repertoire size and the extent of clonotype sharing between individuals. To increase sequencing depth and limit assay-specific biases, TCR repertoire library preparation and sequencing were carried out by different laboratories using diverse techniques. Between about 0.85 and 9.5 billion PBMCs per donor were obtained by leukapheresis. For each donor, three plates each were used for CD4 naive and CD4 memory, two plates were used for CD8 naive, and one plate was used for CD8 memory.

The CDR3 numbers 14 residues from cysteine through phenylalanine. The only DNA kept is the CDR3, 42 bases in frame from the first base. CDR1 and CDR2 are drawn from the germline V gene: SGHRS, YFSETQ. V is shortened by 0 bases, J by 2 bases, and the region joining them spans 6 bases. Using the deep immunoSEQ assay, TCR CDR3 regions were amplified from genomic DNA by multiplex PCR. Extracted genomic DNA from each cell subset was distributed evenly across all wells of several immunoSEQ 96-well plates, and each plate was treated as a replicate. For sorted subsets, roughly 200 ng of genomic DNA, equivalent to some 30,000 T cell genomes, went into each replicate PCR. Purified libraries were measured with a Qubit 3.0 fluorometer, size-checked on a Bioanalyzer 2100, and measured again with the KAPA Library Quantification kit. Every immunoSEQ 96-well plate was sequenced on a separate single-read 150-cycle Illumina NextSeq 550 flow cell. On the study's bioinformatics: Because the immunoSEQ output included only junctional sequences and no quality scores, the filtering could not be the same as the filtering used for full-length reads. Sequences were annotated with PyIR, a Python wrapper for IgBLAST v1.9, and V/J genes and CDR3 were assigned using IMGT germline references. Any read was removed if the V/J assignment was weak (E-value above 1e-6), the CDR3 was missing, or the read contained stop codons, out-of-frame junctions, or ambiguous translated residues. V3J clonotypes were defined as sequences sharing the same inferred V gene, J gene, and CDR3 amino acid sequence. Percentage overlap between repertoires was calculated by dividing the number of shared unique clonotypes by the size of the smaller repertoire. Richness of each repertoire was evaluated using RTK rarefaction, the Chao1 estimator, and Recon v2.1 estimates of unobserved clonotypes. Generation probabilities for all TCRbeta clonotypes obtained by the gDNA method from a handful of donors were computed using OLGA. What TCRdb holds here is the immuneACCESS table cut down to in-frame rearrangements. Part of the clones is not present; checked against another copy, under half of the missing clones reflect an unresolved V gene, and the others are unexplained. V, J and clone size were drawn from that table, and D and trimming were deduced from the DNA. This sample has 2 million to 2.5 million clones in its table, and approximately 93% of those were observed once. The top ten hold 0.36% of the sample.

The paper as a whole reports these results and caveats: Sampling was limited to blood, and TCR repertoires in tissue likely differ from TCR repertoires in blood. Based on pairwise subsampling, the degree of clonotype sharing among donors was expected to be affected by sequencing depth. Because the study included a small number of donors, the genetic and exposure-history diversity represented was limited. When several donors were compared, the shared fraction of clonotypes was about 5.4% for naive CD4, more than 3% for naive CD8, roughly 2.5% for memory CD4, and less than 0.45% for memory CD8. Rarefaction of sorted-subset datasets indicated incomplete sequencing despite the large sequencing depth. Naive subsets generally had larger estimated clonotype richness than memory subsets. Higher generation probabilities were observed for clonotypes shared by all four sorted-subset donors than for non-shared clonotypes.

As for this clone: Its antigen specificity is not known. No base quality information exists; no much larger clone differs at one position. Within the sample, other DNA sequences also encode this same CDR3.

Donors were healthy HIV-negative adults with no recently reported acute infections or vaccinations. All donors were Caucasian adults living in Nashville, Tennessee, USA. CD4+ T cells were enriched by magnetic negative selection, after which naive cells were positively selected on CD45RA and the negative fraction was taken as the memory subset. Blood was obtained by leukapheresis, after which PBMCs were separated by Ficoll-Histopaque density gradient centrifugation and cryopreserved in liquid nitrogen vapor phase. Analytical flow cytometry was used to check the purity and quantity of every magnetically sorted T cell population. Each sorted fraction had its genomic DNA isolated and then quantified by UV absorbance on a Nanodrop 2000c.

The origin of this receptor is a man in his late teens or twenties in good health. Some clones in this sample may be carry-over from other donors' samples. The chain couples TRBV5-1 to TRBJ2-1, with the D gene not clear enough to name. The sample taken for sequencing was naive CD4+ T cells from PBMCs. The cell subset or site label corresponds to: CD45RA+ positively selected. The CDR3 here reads CASSLAVTYNEQFF. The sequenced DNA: TGCGCCAGCAGCTTGGCGGTAACCTACAATGAGCAGTTCTTC.